Following are 3 T cell receptor beta chains from one sample sequenced in a study of T cells in Graves' hyperthyroidism and ophthalmopathy. Template material for amplifying TCR beta CDR3 regions consisted of RNA transcripts. A first-round RT-PCR of the TCR CDR3 used the HTBI primer set. TCRdb called the multiplex PCR reads again in MiXCR, with one record for every CDR3 protein. Counted here are 500,000 to 650,000 distinct CDR3 sequences, about 20% occurring once; the ten biggest clones make up approximately 48%. Sequencing was performed on blood. The receptors here all came from a man aged 40-50 years with Graves' ophthalmopathy.

This clonotype was observed at least ten times. J is TRBJ1-1 and V is TRBV28; no reliable D call. The CDR3 totals 17 residues. The ends were cut back, 2 bases at V and 5 bases at J, with 21 bases in the middle. Germline CDR1 MDHEN, CDR2 SYDVKM. DNA for the CDR3: TGTGCCAGCAGTTTAAGCCCGAGGGCCATACGAACTACTGAAGCTTTCTTT. Encoded protein: CASSLSPRAIRTTEAFF. The whole variable domain, remainder taken from reference TRBV28 and TRBJ1-1, is DVKVTQSSRYLVKRTGEKVFLECVQDMDHENMFWYRQDPGLGLRLIYFSYDVKMKEKGDIPEGYSVSREKKERFSLILESASTNQTSMYLCASSLSPRAIRTTEAFFGQGTRLTVV.

Concerning this clonotype: A much bigger clone sits one base away, suggesting this may be a read error. The rearrangement links TRBV7-3 to TRBJ2-1; 7 bases match TRBD2. Germline V CDR1 and CDR2: SGHTA, FQGTGA. There are 15 residues in the CDR3. For the CDR3, the DNA is TGTGTCAGCAGCTTAGGGTTACGGGGGGAGGGGGAGCAGTTCTTC. It translates to CVSSLGLRGEGEQFF.

The chain recombines TRBV29-1 with TRBJ2-1; the match to TRBD2 covers 7 bases. Per the germline V gene, CDR1 is SQVTM and CDR2 is ANQGSEA. Trimming at V came to 6 bases and at J to 0 bases, leaving 14 bases not matched to a gene. The CDR3 runs 17 residues. CDR3: CSVAGANRDYSYNEQFF. CDR3 in DNA: TGCAGCGTCGCTGGGGCCAACCGGGACTACTCCTACAATGAGCAGTTCTTC.